This entry lists 19 T cell receptor beta chains sequenced from one sample in a study of control samples from healthy donors and cancer patients (dated by TCRdb to about 2020). Library preparation used the immunoSEQ multiplex PCR assay. TCRdb's version of the immuneACCESS table is confined to in-frame rearrangements and falls short of the full clone set. An unresolved V gene accounts for under half of the shortfall where checked; the remainder is of unknown origin. This sample gives approximately 92,000 clones in total; over 85% of them show up just once. Roughly 1.5% of the sample is taken by the ten largest. Material for sequencing was blood. The receptors derive from a woman in her thirties in good health.

This rearrangement joins TRBV9 to TRBJ2-1; a weak D match, TRBD2 (5 bases). Germline CDR1 is SGDLS and CDR2 is YYNGEE. The V end lost 4 bases, the J end lost 5 bases, and 16 bases lay between the germline ends. The length of the CDR3 is 15 residues. The CDR3 sequence is CASSPGGLLNNEQFF. CDR3 coding DNA: TGTGCCAGCAGCCCCGGCGGGTTGCTAAACAATGAGCAGTTCTTC.

The chain combines TRBV2 with TRBJ2-1; tentative D call: TRBD2 (6 bases). The CDR3 has 15 residues. V was clipped by 3 bases and J by 7 bases, with 16 bases between them. The germline V gene encodes CDR1 SNHLY and CDR2 FYNNEI. In nucleotides, the CDR3 is TGTGCCAGCAGTGAGACTAGTTACGAGGCAAATGAGCAGTTCTTC. As protein: CASSETSYEANEQFF.

The chain joins TRBV10-2 to TRBJ1-2; the match to TRBD1 covers 10 bases. The ends lost 5 bases at V and 4 bases at J; junction bases unmatched: 1. The CDR3 sequence is 13 residues long. CDR1 is WSHSY, CDR2 SAAADI, per germline. The CDR3 reads CASSRQGAYGYTF. The CDR3 region has the DNA TGCGCCAGCAGTCGACAGGGGGCCTATGGCTACACCTTC.

In its sample, this clone was seen a few times. The V and J genes are TRBV19 and TRBJ2-5; TRBD2 agrees at 9 bases. Germline values: CDR1 LNHDA, CDR2 SQIVND (reference sequence). Trimming at V came to 6 bases and at J to 2 bases, leaving 10 bases not matched to a gene. CDR3 size: 16 residues. The CDR3 DNA is TGTGCCAGTAGCAAAATTAGCGGGGGACTACAAGAGACCCAGTACTTC. Translation: CASSKISGGLQETQYF.

The rearrangement joins TRBV5-1 to TRBJ1-4; D call uncertain. Germline V gene sequence: CDR1 SGHRS, CDR2 YFSETQ. CDR3 length: 14 residues. V was clipped by 4 bases and J by 8 bases, with 15 bases between them. The CDR3 here is CASSTDGVAEKLFF. For the CDR3, the DNA is TGCGCCAGCAGCACGGACGGAGTGGCCGAAAAACTGTTTTTT.

In its sample, this clone was seen once. The chain employs TRBV10-3 and TRBJ1-5; D gene uncertain. Trimming stripped 5 bases from V and 4 bases from J, with 6 bases between. Per germline, CDR1 ENHRY and CDR2 SYGVKD. This CDR3 has 12 amino acids. CDR3 sequence (DNA): TGTGCCATCAGTCCGGGGAATCAGCCCCAGCATTTT. Protein product: CAISPGNQPQHF.

CDR3 bases: TGTGCCAGCAGCCAAGATGATCGCAGGGTGCGGCCTTCGGATGGCTACACCTTC. It yields the protein CASSQDDRRVRPSDGYTF. The chain employs TRBV3-1 (or the pseudogene TRBV3-2) and TRBJ1-2; a weak D match, TRBD1 (5 bases). The CDR3 runs 18 residues. CDR1 is LGHDT and CDR2 is YNNKEL in the germline V gene (reference sequence). V was shortened by 0 bases and J by 6 bases, with 23 bases between the two germline ends.

This clone was observed once. The CDR3 loop is CASSLDLGQGLREKLFF. The CDR3 nucleotides read TGTGCCAGCAGCTTGGATCTGGGACAGGGACTGCGGGAAAAACTGTTTTTT. This chain uses TRBV5-4 with TRBJ1-4, with 9 bases identical to TRBD1. The germline CDR1 and CDR2 sequences are SGHNT and YYREEE (reference sequence). This CDR3 is built from 17 residues. V shed 0 bases, J shed 8 bases, and the junction held 11 bases outside the gene matches. Supplemented by reference TRBV5-4 and TRBJ1-4, the full variable domain reads ETGVTQSPTHLIKTRGQQVTLRCSSQSGHNTVSWYQQALGQGPQFIFQYYREEENGRGNFPPRFSGLQFPNYSSELNVNALELDDSALYLCASSLDLGQGLREKLFFGSGTQLSVL.

V is TRBV11-2 and J is TRBJ2-7, with a possible D match to TRBD2 (5 bases). Germline lookup yields CDR1 SGHAT and CDR2 FQNNGV. CDR3 length equals 14 residues. The V and J ends lost 2 bases and 0 bases respectively, with 8 bases between them. The CDR3 DNA is TGTGCCAGCAGCTTAAACGGGGTCTCCTACGAGCAGTACTTC. It is translated as CASSLNGVSYEQYF.

This rearrangement joins TRBV24-1 to TRBJ2-1; D remains ambiguous. The CDR3 loop spans 14 amino acids. Trimming cost V 1 base and J 8 bases, with 11 bases left between them. Germline CDR1 and CDR2: KGHDR and SFDVKD. CDR3 amino acids: CATSDLRAGYEQFF. CDR3 nucleotide sequence: TGTGCCACCAGTGATTTAAGGGCCGGTTATGAGCAGTTCTTC.

The genes are TRBV5-1 and TRBJ1-1; D is ambiguous. From germline, CDR1 is SGHRS and CDR2 YFSETQ. There are 14 residues in the CDR3. V dropped 2 bases and J dropped 0 bases, with 8 bases sitting between them. The CDR3 nucleotides are TGCGCCAGCAGCTTTGGGTCCATGAACACTGAAGCTTTCTTT. As protein: CASSFGSMNTEAFF.

This sequence joins TRBV5-1 and TRBJ2-7, with D unresolved. The V gene's germline CDR1 is SGHRS and CDR2 YFSETQ. The CDR3 has 13 amino acids. V dropped 5 bases and J dropped 2 bases, with 11 bases sitting between them. This CDR3 reads CASSPQWAYEQYF. CDR3 DNA: TGCGCCAGCAGTCCACAGTGGGCCTACGAGCAGTACTTC. Supplemented by reference TRBV5-1 and TRBJ2-7, the full variable domain reads KAGVTQTPRYLIKTRGQQVTLSCSPISGHRSVSWYQQTPGQGLQFLFEYFSETQRNKGNFPGRFSGRQFSNSRSEMNVSTLELGDSALYLCASSPQWAYEQYFGPGTRLTVT.

This sequence joins TRBV7-9 and TRBJ2-3; D is unclear. This CDR3 is built from 15 residues. V was trimmed by 1 base and J by 3 bases, leaving 11 bases between them. CDR1 is SEHNR, CDR2 FQNEAQ, per germline (reference sequence). The CDR3 coding sequence is TGTGCCAGCAGCTTAGGACCCGGGCGGACAGATACGCAGTATTTT. As protein: CASSLGPGRTDTQYF.

The chain uses TRBV5-3 and TRBJ2-7; unclear D gene. TRBV5-3 is filed as an ORF, its function uncertain. The CDR3 runs to 15 residues. Trimming left V 4 bases short and J 2 bases short, with 16 bases between. For the CDR3, the DNA is TGTGCCAGAAGCAGTCCGTGCCATACACCCTACGAGCAGTACTTC. It codes for CARSSPCHTPYEQYF.

The chain carries TRBV27 and TRBJ1-4; TRBD1 aligns across 7 bases. Losses at the gene ends were 2 bases for V and 3 bases for J; bases not matched to a gene: 0. Germline CDR1 and CDR2: MNHEY and SMNVEV (reference sequence). The CDR3 has 14 residues. The CDR3 DNA follows: TGTGCCAGCAGTTTACAGGGGGCTAATGAAAAACTGTTTTTT. Residues: CASSLQGANEKLFF.

J is TRBJ2-7 and V is TRBV6-5; D is possibly TRBD2 (5 bases). This CDR3 comprises 14 residues. Germline V gives CDR1 MNHEY, CDR2 SVGAGI. Trimming cost V 7 bases and J 3 bases, with 16 bases left between them. CDR3 bases: TGTGCCAGCACCAATGGAGGACCCGGCTACGAGCAGTACTTC. It yields the protein CASTNGGPGYEQYF.

The gene calls are TRBV28 and TRBJ2-7; 12 bases match TRBD2. The CDR3 covers 18 residues. Losses at the gene ends were 5 bases for V and 2 bases for J; bases not matched to a gene: 13. Per germline, CDR1 MDHEN and CDR2 SYDVKM. The CDR3 region is CASSASVGLAGFTYEQYF. In nucleotides, the CDR3 is TGTGCCAGCAGTGCCAGCGTCGGACTAGCGGGGTTCACCTACGAGCAGTACTTC.

V is TRBV30 and J is TRBJ2-4; D might be TRBD2 (5 bases). The V gene's germline CDR1 is GTSNPN and CDR2 SVGIG (reference sequence). V was clipped by 0 bases and J by 1 base, with 13 bases between them. This CDR3 is 16 amino acids long. The CDR3 here is CAWSVRGLGAKNIQYF. The CDR3 DNA reads TGTGCCTGGAGTGTACGGGGTTTGGGGGCCAAAAACATTCAGTACTTC.

The genes are TRBV10-2 and TRBJ2-7; D is ambiguous. Germline loops: CDR1 WSHSY, CDR2 SAAADI. This CDR3 has 14 amino acids. Trimming left V 4 bases short and J 0 bases short, with 10 bases between. CDR3 sequence reads: CASSAALSSYEQYF. The CDR3 coding sequence is TGCGCCAGCAGTGCCGCGCTGAGCTCCTACGAGCAGTACTTC.